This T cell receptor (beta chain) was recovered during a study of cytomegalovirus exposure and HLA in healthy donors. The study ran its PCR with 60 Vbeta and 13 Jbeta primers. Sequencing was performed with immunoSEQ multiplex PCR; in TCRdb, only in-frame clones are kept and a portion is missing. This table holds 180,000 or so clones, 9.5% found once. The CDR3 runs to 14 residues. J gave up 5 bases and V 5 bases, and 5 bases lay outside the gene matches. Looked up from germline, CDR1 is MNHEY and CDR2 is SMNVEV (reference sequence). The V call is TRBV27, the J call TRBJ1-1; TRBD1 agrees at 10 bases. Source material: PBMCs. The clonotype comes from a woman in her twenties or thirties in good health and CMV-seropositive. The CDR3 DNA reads TGTGCCAGCAGTCTCGGGACAGGGGTGACTGAAGCTTTCTTT. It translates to CASSLGTGVTEAFF.